This TCR beta chain was observed in a study of PD-L1 blockade in urothelial cancer. For the study at large: After treatment start, blood was analyzed at 3 weeks (second dose) and at 6 weeks. A median of roughly 130,000 T cells was found in the blood samples.

Trimming removed 5 bases from V and 3 bases from J; junction bases left unmatched: 3. Germline V gives CDR1 SGHTA, CDR2 FQGTGA. CDR3 size: 14 residues. Repertoires were generated with immunoSEQ multiplex PCR, while TCRdb's copy carries only in-frame clones and drops some. The profile shows about 40,000 clones, over 65% of them singletons. The chain is built from TRBV7-3 and TRBJ2-3; TRBD2 matches at 9 bases. The source was PBMCs, collected around atezolizumab (anti-PD-L1) treatment. This sequence originates from a man between 60 and 75 years old with urothelial cancer. CDR3: CASSLGLATDTQYF. As DNA, the CDR3 is TGTGCCAGCAGCCTCGGACTAGCGACAGATACGCAGTATTTT. Filled out from reference TRBV7-3 and TRBJ2-3, the complete variable domain reads GAGVSQTPSNKVTEKGKYVELRCDPISGHTALYWYRQSLGQGPEFLIYFQGTGAADDSGLPNDRFFAVRPEGSVSTLKIQRTERGDSAVYLCASSLGLATDTQYFGPGTRLTVL.